This T cell receptor (beta chain) was found in a study of blood T cell repertoires in COVID-19. Looking at the study overall: T cells, B-cell-depleted T cells, or PBMCs supplied cDNA or gDNA.

Original processing methods: Estimated nucleated cell counts came from reference gene primer amplification. The protocol was immunoSEQ multiplex PCR, while the TCRdb copy is restricted to in-frame clones and leaves out a portion. D and trimming come from the DNA, and the V and J calls and clone size come from that table. The sample shows about 270,000 clones, around nine tenths of them seen only once. The sample comprised peripheral blood. The receptor's source is a man aged 35-49 years who had recovered from COVID-19.

CDR3 sequence: CASSPGQLPYEQYF. The CDR3 bases are TGTGCCAGCAGCCCCGGACAGCTACCCTACGAGCAGTACTTC. The chain joins TRBV28 to TRBJ2-7, with D possibly TRBD1 on 6 matching bases. The CDR3 sequence is 14 residues long. The V gene's germline CDR1 is MDHEN and CDR2 SYDVKM. Trimming cost V 6 bases and J 2 bases, with 14 bases left between them.